The next 24 T cell receptor beta chains were all read from a single sample in a study of relationships among human T cell subsets. Pooled CD4+ and CD8+ T cells were bead-selected with anti-CD45RA to get naive and transitional cells. TCR alpha and beta CDR3s were amplified from mRNA by semiquantitative ARM-PCR. Tagged nested gene-specific primers were used first, then communal superprimers amplified exponentially. TCRdb independently ran MiXCR on the multiplex PCR reads; one entry per CDR3 protein. The data hold 7,000 or so distinct CDR3 sequences, with roughly 70% observed a single time. Sequenced: naive and transitional (CD45RA+) T cells sorted from blood. These receptors were taken from a man aged 40-50 years in good health.

The count of this clonotype is one. J is TRBJ1-1 and V is TRBV6-5; 7 bases fit TRBD1. The germline V gene encodes CDR1 MNHEY and CDR2 SVGAGI. J gave up 3 bases and V 2 bases, and 6 bases lay outside the gene matches. This CDR3 is built from 15 residues. CDR3 protein: CASSYQQGLDTEAFF. DNA for the CDR3: TGTGCCAGCAGTTACCAACAGGGGTTGGACACTGAAGCTTTCTTT.

V gene TRBV27 combines with J gene TRBJ2-5; the match to TRBD2 covers 8 bases. The ends lost 1 base at V and 1 base at J; junction bases unmatched: 11. Germline CDR1 reads MNHEY; CDR2 reads SMNVEV (reference sequence). The CDR3 is 18 amino acids. CDR3 residues: CASSLLGPSGSIQETQYF. CDR3 sequence (DNA): TGTGCCAGCAGTTTATTAGGGCCCAGCGGGAGTATCCAAGAGACCCAGTACTTC.

The chain has TRBV28 and TRBJ2-3; 12 nucleotides line up with TRBD2. The junction had 3 bases not matched to a gene; V was cut back by 6 bases and J by 5 bases. This CDR3 comprises 14 residues. Germline CDR1 reads MDHEN; CDR2 reads SYDVKM. The DNA of the CDR3 is TGTGCCAGCAGCGAACTAGCGGGAGGAGATACGCAGTATTTT. Protein sequence: CASSELAGGDTQYF. Full variable domain (rest looked up from reference TRBV28 and TRBJ2-3): DVKVTQSSRYLVKRTGEKVFLECVQDMDHENMFWYRQDPGLGLRLIYFSYDVKMKEKGDIPEGYSVSREKKERFSLILESASTNQTSMYLCASSELAGGDTQYFGPGTRLTVL.

This clonotype was counted between two and nine times. The chain recombines TRBV7-8 with TRBJ2-1, with 8 bases that match TRBD2. The germline gives CDR1 SGHVS, CDR2 FQNEAQ. This CDR3 region has 18 residues. V dropped 2 bases and J dropped 7; count of bases not matched to a gene: 16. DNA for the CDR3: TGTGCCAGCAGCTTAATGCGGGGCAGCGGGGGCGTAATTAATGAGCAGTTCTTC. As protein: CASSLMRGSGGVINEQFF.

The chain recombines TRBV18 with TRBJ1-2; 10 nucleotides line up with TRBD1. Losses at the gene ends were 3 bases for V and 3 bases for J; bases not matched to a gene: 1. Germline V gene sequence: CDR1 KGHSH, CDR2 LQKENI. This CDR3 contains 14 residues. The CDR3 DNA follows: TGTGCCAGCTCACCCGGGACAGGGGACTATGGCTACACCTTC. Its translation: CASSPGTGDYGYTF.

The CDR3 protein is CAWNSIRDTEAFF. DNA for the CDR3: TGTGCCTGGAATAGTATAAGGGACACTGAAGCTTTCTTT. V and J are TRBV30 and TRBJ1-1; D uncertain. The germline gives CDR1 GTSNPN, CDR2 SVGIG (reference sequence). This CDR3 has 13 amino acids. Trimming pared 4 bases from V and 3 bases from J, leaving 12 bases between.

The DNA for the CDR3 is TGCGCCAGCAGCCAAGGGGGGAGCACGGCAGATACGCAGTATTTT. Its protein product is CASSQGGSTADTQYF. The chain couples TRBV4-1 to TRBJ2-3; possibly TRBD1 or TRBD2 for D (5 bases each). V gave up 1 base and J gave up 4 bases, with 12 bases separating them. The CDR3 is made up of 15 amino acids. The V gene's germline CDR1 is MGHRA and CDR2 YSYEKL.

This chain connects TRBV4-1 to TRBJ1-5; D might be TRBD1 (6 bases). V dropped 4 bases and J dropped 0 bases, with 10 bases sitting between them. The CDR3 loop spans 15 amino acids. CDR1 is MGHRA, CDR2 YSYEKL, per germline. CDR3 amino acids: CASSPRTDSNQPQHF. CDR3 sequence (DNA): TGCGCCAGCAGCCCCCGGACAGATAGCAATCAGCCCCAGCATTTT.

This chain connects TRBV11-2 to TRBJ2-3; possibly TRBD2 for D (6 bases). Deletions cut 6 bases from V and 0 bases from J, with 7 bases between. This CDR3 spans 13 amino acids. Looked up from germline, CDR1 is SGHAT and CDR2 is FQNNGV. The CDR3 DNA reads as TGTGCCAGCAGGGCGGGGAGCACAGATACGCAGTATTTT. Translating it yields CASRAGSTDTQYF.

The chain uses TRBV18 and TRBJ2-1; 7 nucleotides match TRBD1. The CDR3 covers 16 residues. V lost 5 bases and J lost 3; bases outside the gene matches: 10. Per the germline V gene, CDR1 is KGHSH and CDR2 is LQKENI. CDR3 DNA: TGTGCCAGCTCAATTGCGTCCGGGACAGTCTACAATGAGCAGTTCTTC. It yields the protein CASSIASGTVYNEQFF.

The chain carries TRBV14 and TRBJ1-6; TRBD1 agrees at 8 bases. The CDR3 spans 16 residues. Looked up from germline, CDR1 is SGHDN and CDR2 is FVKESK. With V trimmed by 6 bases and J by 10 bases, 14 bases remained unmatched. The CDR3 sequence: CASSRVGTGVKSPLHF. CDR3 coding DNA: TGTGCCAGCAGTAGGGTGGGGACAGGCGTTAAGTCACCCCTCCACTTT.

This chain joins TRBV28 and TRBJ2-3; TRBD2 is a possible D gene (6 bases). This CDR3 has 18 amino acids. CDR1 and CDR2 (germline): MDHEN, SYDVKM. V lost 5 bases, J lost 1 base, and 22 bases lay in between. CDR3 DNA sequence: TGTGCCAGCAGTGGGCGACAGCGGGCCTCACGAGGCACAGATACGCAGTATTTT. Translation: CASSGRQRASRGTDTQYF.

CDR3 coding DNA: TGTGCCAGTAGCCGGGAGAGGGACCAGCCCCAGCATTTT. It translates to CASSRERDQPQHF. J is TRBJ1-5 and V is TRBV19; possible D gene TRBD1, 5 bases. Trimming shortened V by 6 bases and J by 7 bases, and 13 bases separated the two germline ends. Germline assignment: CDR1 LNHDA and CDR2 SQIVND (reference sequence). This CDR3 has 13 amino acids.

J is TRBJ1-1 and V is TRBV7-6; D gene unclear. The CDR3 runs to 13 residues. With 4 bases removed from V and 0 bases from J, the gap between germline ends came to 6 bases. The V gene's germline CDR1 is SGHVS and CDR2 FNYEAQ. CDR3 sequence (DNA): TGTGCCAGCAGCTCAGCCATGAACACTGAAGCTTTCTTT. Translated: CASSSAMNTEAFF.

The gene calls are TRBV4-1 and TRBJ2-2; 13 bases match TRBD2. V dropped 4 bases and J dropped 1; count of bases not matched to a gene: 6. CDR1 and CDR2 (germline): MGHRA, YSYEKL. This CDR3 region has 18 residues. CDR3 loop: CASSPQGLAGMNTGELFF. CDR3 DNA sequence: TGCGCCAGCAGCCCCCAGGGACTAGCGGGGATGAACACCGGGGAGCTGTTTTTT.

This clonotype was counted a few times. The chain links TRBV11-3 to TRBJ2-1; TRBD2 agrees at 7 bases. J was trimmed by 5 bases and V by 5 bases; bases with no gene match: 3. The length of the CDR3 is 13 residues. The germline V gene has CDR1 SGHNT and CDR2 YENEEA. The CDR3 region is CASSVREDNEQFF. The CDR3 DNA reads as TGTGCCAGCAGCGTCCGGGAGGACAATGAGCAGTTCTTC.

The V gene is TRBV18, the J gene TRBJ1-5, with D maybe TRBD1 (6 bases). CDR3 length equals 13 residues. Germline CDR1 is KGHSH and CDR2 is LQKENI. Trimming left V 2 bases short and J 5 bases short, with 7 bases between. The chain's CDR3 is CASSPNRDQPQHF. The CDR3 nucleotides are TGTGCCAGCTCACCAAACAGGGATCAGCCCCAGCATTTT.

J is TRBJ2-1 and V is TRBV28; the match to TRBD2 covers 16 bases. Germline V gene data show CDR1 as MDHEN and CDR2 as SYDVKM. With V trimmed by 2 bases and J by 7 bases, 20 bases remained unmatched. The CDR3 consists of 22 residues. The CDR3 region is CASSLRLSGTSGRASARNEQFF. The CDR3 bases are TGTGCCAGCAGTTTAAGGCTGTCCGGGACTAGCGGGAGGGCCTCCGCTAGAAATGAGCAGTTCTTC. Looking up the rest from reference TRBV28 and TRBJ2-1 gives the full variable domain: DVKVTQSSRYLVKRTGEKVFLECVQDMDHENMFWYRQDPGLGLRLIYFSYDVKMKEKGDIPEGYSVSREKKERFSLILESASTNQTSMYLCASSLRLSGTSGRASARNEQFFGPGTRLTVL.

The chain has TRBV11-2 and TRBJ2-2; TRBD2 might be the D (6 bases). This CDR3 region has 14 residues. The germline V gene has CDR1 SGHAT and CDR2 FQNNGV. V lost 4 bases and J lost 2, with 8 bases in between. CDR3 loop: CASSWDSNTGELFF. CDR3 DNA sequence: TGTGCCAGCAGCTGGGACTCAAACACCGGGGAGCTGTTTTTT.

The rearrangement links TRBV29-1 to TRBJ2-7; the D is unclear. This CDR3 region has 13 residues. Trimming removed 1 base from V and 1 base from J, with 8 bases in between. CDR1 SQVTM and CDR2 ANQGSEA come from the germline V gene. The chain's CDR3 is CSVEGTTSYEQYF. The CDR3 nucleotides are TGCAGCGTTGAAGGGACCACTTCCTACGAGCAGTACTTC.

Notes on this clonotype: At one end the junction does not follow the germline gene, possibly because of a read error. The chain links TRBV27 to TRBJ1-1; weak D call: TRBD1 (5 bases). The germline V gene encodes CDR1 MNHEY and CDR2 SMNVEV (reference sequence). This CDR3 comprises 13 residues. In DNA form, the CDR3 reads TGTGCCAGCAGTTCCGGGGGTGGCACTGAAGCCTTCTTT. Amino acid sequence: CASSSGGGTEAFF.

The genes are TRBV13 and TRBJ2-2; 11 nucleotides align to TRBD2. CDR1 PRHDT and CDR2 FYEKMQ come from the germline V gene (reference sequence). The CDR3 sequence is 17 residues long. With V trimmed by 0 bases and J by 8 bases, 8 bases remained unmatched. The CDR3 region is CASSLGGTSGLAGELFF. The CDR3, as DNA: TGTGCCAGCAGCTTAGGAGGGACTAGCGGACTTGCTGGGGAGCTGTTTTTT.

This clonotype came up a few times. This sequence joins TRBV20-1 and TRBJ1-1; D is ambiguous. This CDR3 is built from 14 residues. V shed 4 bases and J shed 1 base, with 13 bases lying between them. Germline values: CDR1 DFQATT, CDR2 SNEGSKA (reference sequence). The CDR3 DNA follows: TGCAGTGCTATGCCCCGACCGAGGAACACTGAAGCTTTCTTT. Protein product: CSAMPRPRNTEAFF.

The J gene is TRBJ1-5, the V gene TRBV23-1; 7 nucleotides match TRBD1. TRBV23-1 counts as an open reading frame of uncertain function. The CDR3 length is 14 residues. Losses at the gene ends were 0 bases for V and 4 bases for J; bases not matched to a gene: 0. This chain's CDR3 is CASSQSTGNQPQHF. In DNA, the CDR3 is TGCGCCAGCAGTCAATCGACAGGGAATCAGCCCCAGCATTTT.